A selection of T cell receptor beta chains follows, all from one sample in a study of T cell responses to AZD1222 COVID-19 vaccine. TCRdb's copy holds only in-frame clones and misses some; the assay was immunoSEQ multiplex PCR. The table records about 120,000 clones, 80% to 95% of them present only once. Sequencing used peripheral blood, obtained 28 days after the second dose of the MenACWY control vaccine. These TCRs come from an adult who received the MenACWY meningococcal vaccine as a control. CDR3s include the opening cysteine and the closing phenylalanine or tryptophan. Each record gives: D gene, J gene, V gene, CDR3 protein, CDR3 DNA. The D gene is left open where the match is weak.

D: .
J: TRBJ2-5
V: TRBV3-1/TRBV3-2
CDR3: CASSHHRQGSETQYF
DNA: TGTGCCAGCAGCCACCACAGGCAGGGCTCGGAGACCCAGTACTTC

D: .
J: TRBJ1-2
V: TRBV25-1
CDR3: CASSDVGSYGYTF
DNA: TGTGCCAGCAGTGATGTTGGTTCCTATGGCTACACCTTC

D: TRBD1
J: TRBJ1-1
V: TRBV12-3/TRBV12-4
CDR3: CASKRDRVTEAFF
DNA: TGTGCCAGCAAGAGGGACAGAGTCACTGAAGCTTTCTTT

D: .
J: TRBJ2-7
V: TRBV7-9
CDR3: CASSLVDVSSYEQYF
DNA: TGTGCCAGCAGCTTAGTAGACGTTAGCTCCTACGAGCAGTACTTC

D: TRBD1
J: TRBJ2-7
V: TRBV19
CDR3: CASSVKQGAVEQYF
DNA: TGTGCCAGTAGTGTAAAACAGGGGGCTGTCGAGCAGTACTTC

D: TRBD1
J: TRBJ2-7
V: TRBV28
CDR3: CASRGTDSYEQYF
DNA: TGTGCCAGCAGGGGGACAGATTCCTACGAGCAGTACTTC

D: TRBD1
J: TRBJ2-5
V: TRBV5-4
CDR3: CASSSGDRGMETQYF
DNA: TGTGCCAGCAGCTCGGGGGACAGGGGGATGGAGACCCAGTACTTC

D: .
J: TRBJ2-1
V: TRBV28
CDR3: CASRYYPDSREQFF
DNA: TGTGCCAGCAGATACTACCCGGACTCGCGTGAGCAGTTCTTC

D: TRBD1
J: TRBJ2-1
V: TRBV4-1
CDR3: CASSQLGGGYNEQFF
DNA: TGCGCCAGCAGCCAATTAGGGGGCGGATACAATGAGCAGTTCTTC

D: .
J: TRBJ1-1
V: TRBV7-2
CDR3: CASSLGTLSTEAFF
DNA: TGTGCCAGCAGCTTAGGAACCTTGAGCACTGAAGCTTTCTTT